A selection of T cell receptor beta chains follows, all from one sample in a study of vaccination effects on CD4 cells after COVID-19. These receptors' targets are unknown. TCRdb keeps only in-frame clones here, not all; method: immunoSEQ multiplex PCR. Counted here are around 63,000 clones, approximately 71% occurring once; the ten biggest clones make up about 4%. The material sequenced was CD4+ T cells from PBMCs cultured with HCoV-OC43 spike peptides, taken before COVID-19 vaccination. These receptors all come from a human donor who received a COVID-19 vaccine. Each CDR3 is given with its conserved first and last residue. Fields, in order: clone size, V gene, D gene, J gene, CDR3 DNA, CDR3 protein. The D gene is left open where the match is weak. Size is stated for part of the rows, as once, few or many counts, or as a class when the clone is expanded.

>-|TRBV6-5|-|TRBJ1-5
TGTGCCAGCAGTTTGGTTCAGGGGCGTCAGCCCCAGCATTTT
CASSLVQGRQPQHF
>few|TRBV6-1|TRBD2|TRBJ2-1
TGTGCCAGCAGTGAACTAGCGGGGGGTCACAATGAGCAGTTCTTC
CASSELAGGHNEQFF
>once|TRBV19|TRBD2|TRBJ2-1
TGTGCCAGTAGTATAGGTACGGGGACTAGCGACTACAATGAGCAGTTCTTC
CASSIGTGTSDYNEQFF
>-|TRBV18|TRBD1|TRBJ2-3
TGTGCCAGCTCACCACAGAAAGGTACAGGGGTGGCAGATACGCAGTATTTT
CASSPQKGTGVADTQYF
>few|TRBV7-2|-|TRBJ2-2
TGTGCCAGCACATCAGGCGTGAACACCGGGGAGCTGTTTTTT
CASTSGVNTGELFF
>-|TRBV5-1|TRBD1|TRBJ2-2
TGCGCCAGCAGCTTGGCCATGGGGACAGGGGCCACCGGGGAGCTGTTTTTT
CASSLAMGTGATGELFF
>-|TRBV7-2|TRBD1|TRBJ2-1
TGTGCCAGCAGCTTAGCTAGGACAGGCCCGAATGAGCAGTTCTTC
CASSLARTGPNEQFF
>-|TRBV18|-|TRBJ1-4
TGTGCCAGCTCACCAGGTCAGGGAGAGCGGGAAAAACTGTTTTTT
CASSPGQGEREKLFF
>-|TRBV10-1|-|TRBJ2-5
TGCGCCAGCAGCGAGGACCCAAACGGGGAGACCCAGTACTTC
CASSEDPNGETQYF
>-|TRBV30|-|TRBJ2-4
TGTGCCGCTGGGGAGGCCAAAAACATTCAGTACTTC
CAAGEAKNIQYF
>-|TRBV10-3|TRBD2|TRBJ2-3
TGTGCCATCAGTGAGCCGGGACTAGCTACAGATACGCAGTATTTT
CAISEPGLATDTQYF